This entry lists 2 T cell receptor beta chains sequenced from one sample in a study of T cells in Graves' hyperthyroidism and ophthalmopathy. Amplification targeted TCR beta CDR3 regions from RNA transcripts. Researchers ran a first-round RT-PCR on the TCR CDR3 using the HTBI primer set. TCRdb redid the calling of the multiplex PCR reads with MiXCR, one entry per CDR3 protein. The data contain around 520,000 distinct CDR3 sequences, about 24% of them singletons. The source material was blood. The source is a woman aged 25-40 years with Graves' ophthalmopathy.

This clonotype was counted many times. This rearrangement joins TRBV29-1 to TRBJ2-7; tentatively, D is TRBD1 or TRBD2 (5 bases each). In germline, CDR1 is SQVTM, CDR2 ANQGSEA. The CDR3 consists of 15 residues. The V and J ends lost 3 bases and 4 bases respectively, with 19 bases between them. The CDR3 loop is CSVEGTEGFEYEQYF. The CDR3 bases are TGCAGCGTTGAGGGGACCGAAGGGTTCGAATACGAGCAGTACTTC.

This clonotype has a count of ten or more. The chain carries TRBV20-1 and TRBJ2-1; TRBD2 aligns across 7 bases. This CDR3 contains 17 residues. The junction had 17 bases not matched to a gene; V was cut back by 0 bases and J by 9 bases. Germline assignment: CDR1 DFQATT and CDR2 SNEGSKA (reference sequence). CDR3 in DNA: TGCAGTGCTAGAGATCTCCTGGTGCAGGGAGGGTCGGGTGAGCAGTTCTTC. Its translation is CSARDLLVQGGSGEQFF.